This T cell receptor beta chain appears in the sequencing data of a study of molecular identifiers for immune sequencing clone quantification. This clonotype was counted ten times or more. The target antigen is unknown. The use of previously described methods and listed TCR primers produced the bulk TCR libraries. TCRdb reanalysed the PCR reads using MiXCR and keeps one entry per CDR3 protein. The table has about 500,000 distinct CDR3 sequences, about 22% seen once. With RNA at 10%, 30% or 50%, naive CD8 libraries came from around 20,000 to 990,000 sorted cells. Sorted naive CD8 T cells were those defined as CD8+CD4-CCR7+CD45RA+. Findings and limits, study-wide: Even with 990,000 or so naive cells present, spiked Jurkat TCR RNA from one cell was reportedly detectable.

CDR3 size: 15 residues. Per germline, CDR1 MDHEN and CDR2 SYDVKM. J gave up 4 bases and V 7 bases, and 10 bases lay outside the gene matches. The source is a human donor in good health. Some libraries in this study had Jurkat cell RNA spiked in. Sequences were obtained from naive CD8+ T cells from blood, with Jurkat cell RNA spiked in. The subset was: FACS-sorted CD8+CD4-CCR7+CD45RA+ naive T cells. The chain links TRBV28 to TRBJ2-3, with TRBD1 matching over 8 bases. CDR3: CASIEGTGGADTQYF. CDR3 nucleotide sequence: TGTGCCAGCATCGAAGGGACAGGCGGGGCAGATACGCAGTATTTT.